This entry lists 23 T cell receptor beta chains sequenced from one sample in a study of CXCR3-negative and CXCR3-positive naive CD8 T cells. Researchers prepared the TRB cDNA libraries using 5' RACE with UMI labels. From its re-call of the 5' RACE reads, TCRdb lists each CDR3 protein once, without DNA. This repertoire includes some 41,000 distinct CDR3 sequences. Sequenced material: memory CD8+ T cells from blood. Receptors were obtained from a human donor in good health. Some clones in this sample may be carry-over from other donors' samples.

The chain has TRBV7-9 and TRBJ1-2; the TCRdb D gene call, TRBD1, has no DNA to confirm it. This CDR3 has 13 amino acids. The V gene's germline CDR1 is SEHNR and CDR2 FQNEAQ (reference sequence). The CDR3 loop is CASSSTENYGYTF.

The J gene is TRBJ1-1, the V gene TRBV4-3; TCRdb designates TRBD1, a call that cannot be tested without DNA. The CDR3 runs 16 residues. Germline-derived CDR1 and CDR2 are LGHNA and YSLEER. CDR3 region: CASSQDWQGVITEAFF.

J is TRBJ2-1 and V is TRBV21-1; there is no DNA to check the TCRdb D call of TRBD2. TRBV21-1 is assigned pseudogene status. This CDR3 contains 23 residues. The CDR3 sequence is CASSKEVPWGGSYRGFPYNEQFF.

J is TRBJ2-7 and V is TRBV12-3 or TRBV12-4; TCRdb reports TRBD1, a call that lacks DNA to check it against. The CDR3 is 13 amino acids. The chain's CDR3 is CASPLGDAYEQYF.

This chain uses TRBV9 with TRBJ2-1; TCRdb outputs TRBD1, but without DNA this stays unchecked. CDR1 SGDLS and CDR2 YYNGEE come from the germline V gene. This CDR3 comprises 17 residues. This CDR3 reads CASSVEARAGGTNEQFF.

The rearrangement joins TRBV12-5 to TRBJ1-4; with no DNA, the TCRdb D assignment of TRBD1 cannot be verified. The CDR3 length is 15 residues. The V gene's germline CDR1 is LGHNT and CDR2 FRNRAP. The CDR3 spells CASGTRQGADEKLFF.

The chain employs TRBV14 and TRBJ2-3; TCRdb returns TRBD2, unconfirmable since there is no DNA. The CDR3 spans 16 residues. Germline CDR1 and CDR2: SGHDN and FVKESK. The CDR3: CASSQGLAGEASTQYF.

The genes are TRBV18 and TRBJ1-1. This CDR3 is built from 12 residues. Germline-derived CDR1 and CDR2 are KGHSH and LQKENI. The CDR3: CASSTIQPEAFF.

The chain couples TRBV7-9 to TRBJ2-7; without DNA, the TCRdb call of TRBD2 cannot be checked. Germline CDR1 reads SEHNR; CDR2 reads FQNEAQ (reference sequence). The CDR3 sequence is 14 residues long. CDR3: CASSTREVFDEHYF.

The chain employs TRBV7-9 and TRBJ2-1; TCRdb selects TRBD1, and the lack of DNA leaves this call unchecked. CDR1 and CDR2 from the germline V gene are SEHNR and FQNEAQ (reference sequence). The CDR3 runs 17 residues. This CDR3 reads CASSQLPGQRPYNEQFF.

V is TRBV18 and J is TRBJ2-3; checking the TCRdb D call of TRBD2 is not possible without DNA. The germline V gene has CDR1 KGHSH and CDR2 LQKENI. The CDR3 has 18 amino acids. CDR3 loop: CASSPPSETSGSTDTQYF.

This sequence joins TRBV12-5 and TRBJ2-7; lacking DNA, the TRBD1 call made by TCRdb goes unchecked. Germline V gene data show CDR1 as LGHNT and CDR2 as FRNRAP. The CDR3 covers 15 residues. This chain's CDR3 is CASGLPRTLGNEQYF.

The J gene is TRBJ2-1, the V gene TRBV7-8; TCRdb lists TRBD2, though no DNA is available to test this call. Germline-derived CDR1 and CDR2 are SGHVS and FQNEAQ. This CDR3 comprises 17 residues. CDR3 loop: CASSLDAFGLALNEQFF.

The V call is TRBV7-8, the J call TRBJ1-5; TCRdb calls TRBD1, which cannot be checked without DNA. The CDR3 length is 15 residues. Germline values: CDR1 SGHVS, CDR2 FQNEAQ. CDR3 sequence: CASSFDRVTDQPQHF.

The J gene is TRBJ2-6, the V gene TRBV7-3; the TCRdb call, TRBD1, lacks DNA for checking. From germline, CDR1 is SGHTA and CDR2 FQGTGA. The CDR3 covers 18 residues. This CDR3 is CASSLTGGPYSGANVLTF.

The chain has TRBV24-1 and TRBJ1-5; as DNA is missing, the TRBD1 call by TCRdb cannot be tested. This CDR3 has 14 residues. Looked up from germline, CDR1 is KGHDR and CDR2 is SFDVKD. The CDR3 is CATSDTRDSQPQHF.

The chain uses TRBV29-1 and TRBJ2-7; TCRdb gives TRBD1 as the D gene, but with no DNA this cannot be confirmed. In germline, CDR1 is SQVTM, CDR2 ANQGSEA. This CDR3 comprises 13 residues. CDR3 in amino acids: CSGTVTGAYEQYF.

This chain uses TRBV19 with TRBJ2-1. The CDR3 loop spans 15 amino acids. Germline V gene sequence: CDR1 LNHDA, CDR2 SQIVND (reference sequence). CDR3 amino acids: CASTTFVYSYNEQFF.

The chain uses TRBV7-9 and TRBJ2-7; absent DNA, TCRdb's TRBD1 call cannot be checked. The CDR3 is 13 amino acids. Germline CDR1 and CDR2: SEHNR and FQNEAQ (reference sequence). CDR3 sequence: CASRAGTNYEQYF. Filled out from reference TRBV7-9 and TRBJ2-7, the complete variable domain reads DTGVSQNPRHKITKRGQNVTFRCDPISEHNRLYWYRQTLGQGPEFLTYFQNEAQLEKSRLLSDRFSAERPKGSFSTLEIQRTEQGDSAMYLCASRAGTNYEQYFGPGTRLTVT.

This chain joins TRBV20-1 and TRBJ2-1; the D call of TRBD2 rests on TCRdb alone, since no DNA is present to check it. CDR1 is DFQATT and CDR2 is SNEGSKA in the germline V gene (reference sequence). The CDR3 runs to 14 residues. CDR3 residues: CSAWDFGSYNEQFF.

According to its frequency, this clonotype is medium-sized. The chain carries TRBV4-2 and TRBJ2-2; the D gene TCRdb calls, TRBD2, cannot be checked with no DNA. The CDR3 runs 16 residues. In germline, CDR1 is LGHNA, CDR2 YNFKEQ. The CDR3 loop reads CASSQELAGGSGELFF.

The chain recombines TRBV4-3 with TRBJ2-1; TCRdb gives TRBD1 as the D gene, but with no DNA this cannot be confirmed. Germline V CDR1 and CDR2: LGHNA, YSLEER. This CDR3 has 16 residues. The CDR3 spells CASSPTGTGILAEQFF.

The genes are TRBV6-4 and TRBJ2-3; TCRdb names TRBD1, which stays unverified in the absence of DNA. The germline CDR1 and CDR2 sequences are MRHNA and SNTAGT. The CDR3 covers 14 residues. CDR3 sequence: CASSRQGGTDTQYF.